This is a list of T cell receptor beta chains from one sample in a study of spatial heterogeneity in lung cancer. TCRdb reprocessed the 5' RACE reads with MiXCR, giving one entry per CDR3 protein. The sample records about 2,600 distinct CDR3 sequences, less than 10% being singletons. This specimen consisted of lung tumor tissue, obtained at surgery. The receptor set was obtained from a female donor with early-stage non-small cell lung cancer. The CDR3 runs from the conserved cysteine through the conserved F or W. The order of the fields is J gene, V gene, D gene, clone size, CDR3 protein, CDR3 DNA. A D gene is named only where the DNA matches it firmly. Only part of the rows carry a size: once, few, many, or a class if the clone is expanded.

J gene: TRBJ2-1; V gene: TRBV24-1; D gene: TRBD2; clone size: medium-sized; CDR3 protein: CANGTSGYNEQFF; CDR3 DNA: TGTGCCAACGGGACTAGCGGCTACAATGAGCAGTTCTTC
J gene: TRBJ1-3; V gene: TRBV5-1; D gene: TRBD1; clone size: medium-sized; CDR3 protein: CASSLTGDSGNTIYF; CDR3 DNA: TGCGCCAGCAGCCTGACAGGGGACTCTGGAAACACCATATATTTT
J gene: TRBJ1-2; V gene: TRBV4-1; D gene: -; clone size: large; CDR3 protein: CASSQDRSSKQFYGYTF; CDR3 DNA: TGCGCCAGCAGCCAAGATCGAAGTAGTAAGCAATTCTATGGCTACACCTTC
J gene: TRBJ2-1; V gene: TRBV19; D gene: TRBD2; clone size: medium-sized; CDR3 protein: CATRSGGLFNEQFF; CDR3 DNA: TGTGCCACCCGGAGCGGGGGGCTTTTCAATGAGCAGTTCTTC
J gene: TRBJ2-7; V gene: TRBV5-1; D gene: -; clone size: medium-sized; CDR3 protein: CASSFQASSYEQYF; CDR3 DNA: TGCGCCAGCAGCTTCCAGGCGAGCTCCTACGAGCAGTACTTC
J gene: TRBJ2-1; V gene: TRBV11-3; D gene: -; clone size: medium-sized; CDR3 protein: CASSRLDRLDEQFF; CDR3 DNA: TGTGCCAGCAGCCGCCTCGACAGATTGGATGAGCAGTTCTTC
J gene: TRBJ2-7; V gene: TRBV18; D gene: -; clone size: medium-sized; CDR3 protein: CASSTKETSEQYF; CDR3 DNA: TGTGCCAGCTCAACCAAAGAGACCTCCGAGCAGTACTTC
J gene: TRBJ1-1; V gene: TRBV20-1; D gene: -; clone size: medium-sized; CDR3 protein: CSASTGGNTEAFF; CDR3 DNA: TGCAGTGCTTCGACGGGAGGGAACACTGAAGCTTTCTTT
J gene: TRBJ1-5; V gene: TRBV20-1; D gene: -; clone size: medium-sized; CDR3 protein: CSARSGGQPQHF; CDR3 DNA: TGCAGTGCTAGATCAGGTGGTCAGCCCCAGCATTTT
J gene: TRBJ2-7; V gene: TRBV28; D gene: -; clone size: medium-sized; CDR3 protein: CASSPGGFHEQYF; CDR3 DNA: TGTGCCAGCAGCCCAGGTGGGTTCCACGAGCAGTACTTC
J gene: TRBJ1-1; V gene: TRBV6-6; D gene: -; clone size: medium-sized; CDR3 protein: CASSSVGQTGTAEAFF; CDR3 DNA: TGTGCCAGCAGTTCCGTTGGACAGACCGGGACGGCTGAAGCTTTCTTT
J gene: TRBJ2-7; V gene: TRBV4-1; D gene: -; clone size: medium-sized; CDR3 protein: CASSQESLGKAYEQYF; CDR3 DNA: TGCGCCAGCAGCCAAGAGAGTCTGGGGAAGGCCTACGAGCAGTACTTC
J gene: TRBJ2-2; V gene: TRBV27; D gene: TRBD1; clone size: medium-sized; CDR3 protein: CASSRQGAVRTGELFF; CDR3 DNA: TGTGCCAGCAGTAGACAGGGGGCTGTAAGAACCGGGGAGCTGTTTTTT
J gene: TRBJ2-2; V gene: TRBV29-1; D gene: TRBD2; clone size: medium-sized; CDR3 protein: CSVEGLAGVLGGELFF; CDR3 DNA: TGCAGCGTTGAGGGACTAGCGGGCGTTTTAGGCGGGGAGCTGTTTTTT
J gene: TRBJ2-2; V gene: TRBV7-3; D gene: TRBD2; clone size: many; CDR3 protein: CASSAGGGTGELFF; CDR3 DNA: TGTGCCAGCAGCGCCGGGGGGGGCACCGGGGAGCTGTTTTTT
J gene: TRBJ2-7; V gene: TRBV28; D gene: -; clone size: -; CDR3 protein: CASSLYYEQYF; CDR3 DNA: TGTGCCAGCAGTTTATACTACGAGCAGTACTTC
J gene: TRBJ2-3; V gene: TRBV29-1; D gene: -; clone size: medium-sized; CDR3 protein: CSVVHLDTQYF; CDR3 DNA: TGCAGCGTCGTACATCTAGATACGCAGTATTTT
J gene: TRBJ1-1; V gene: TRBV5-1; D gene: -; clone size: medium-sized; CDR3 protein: CASSSQEGAEAFF; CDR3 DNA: TGCGCCAGCAGCTCTCAGGAAGGGGCTGAAGCTTTCTTT
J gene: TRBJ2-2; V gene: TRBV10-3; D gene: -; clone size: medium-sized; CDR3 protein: CATSIVQANTGELFF; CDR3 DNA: TGTGCCACCTCTATCGTCCAAGCGAACACCGGGGAGCTGTTTTTT
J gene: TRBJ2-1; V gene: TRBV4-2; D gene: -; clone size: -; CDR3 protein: CASSSRQIISYNEQFF; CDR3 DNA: TGTGCCAGCAGCAGCCGACAGATTATCTCCTACAATGAGCAGTTCTTC
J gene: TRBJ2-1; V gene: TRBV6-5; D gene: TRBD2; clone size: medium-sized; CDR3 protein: CASSYGGSLRYNEQFF; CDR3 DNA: TGTGCCAGCAGTTACGGCGGGAGCCTTCGATACAATGAGCAGTTCTTC
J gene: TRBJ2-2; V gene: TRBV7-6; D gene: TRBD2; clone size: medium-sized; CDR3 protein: CASSPLSGSQTAGELFF; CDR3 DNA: TGTGCCAGCAGCCCCCTTAGCGGGAGCCAGACCGCCGGGGAGCTGTTTTTT
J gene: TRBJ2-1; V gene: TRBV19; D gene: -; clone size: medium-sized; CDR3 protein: CASIAHGSGNEQFF; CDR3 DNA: TGTGCCAGTATAGCCCACGGCTCCGGCAATGAGCAGTTCTTC